The TCR beta chain described here comes from a study of shared clonotypes between healthy human individuals. About the study: Three CD4 naive, three CD4 memory, two CD8 naive and one CD8 memory plate were used per donor.

Points from the study as a whole: Rarefaction curves obtained for sorted subsets showed sequencing incomplete despite large depth.

This table comes from immunoSEQ multiplex PCR, and its TCRdb copy is limited to in-frame clones, with some not included. The table has some 2.1 million clones, 93% seen once. CD8 cells regarded as naive lacked CD45RO, were positively chosen for CCR7, and omitted terminally differentiated effector memory CD45RA+ cells. Comments on this clone: Its antigen remains unidentified.

CDR1 is MNHEY and CDR2 is SMNVEV in the germline V gene (reference sequence). The CDR3 extends over 13 amino acids. V gave up 5 bases and J gave up 14 bases; unmatched junction bases: 12. The specimen sequenced was naive CD8+ T cells from PBMCs. The receptor's source is a man in his late teens or twenties in good health. Some clones in this sample may be carry-over from other donors' samples. The chain carries TRBV27 and TRBJ2-1, with 7 bases aligning to TRBD2. The CDR3 here is CASSLPQSGMKFF. DNA of the CDR3: TGTGCCAGCAGTCTCCCCCAGAGCGGGATGAAGTTCTTC.